The 8 T cell receptor beta chains given below trace back to one sample, sequenced in a study of blood T cell repertoires in COVID-19. Assay: immunoSEQ multiplex PCR; the TCRdb copy retains only in-frame clones and omits some. The sample gives over 200,000 clones, about 86% of which show up once; approximately 5.9% is in the top ten. Sequenced: peripheral blood. These receptors were collected from an elderly man with acute or convalescent COVID-19.

This clone was counted a few times. The CDR3 DNA reads as TGTGCCAGCTCACGGGCAGATTACTACGAGCAGTACTTC. It yields the protein CASSRADYYEQYF. V is TRBV18 and J is TRBJ2-7; D call uncertain. Trimming shortened V by 4 bases and J by 3 bases, and 10 bases separated the two germline ends. This CDR3 is built from 13 residues. Germline V gene data show CDR1 as KGHSH and CDR2 as LQKENI.

This clone appeared a single time. Other DNA sequences of this sample code for an identical CDR3. The chain uses TRBV5-1 and TRBJ2-2; D may be TRBD2 (6 bases). The V gene's germline CDR1 is SGHRS and CDR2 YFSETQ. The CDR3 is made up of 14 amino acids. Trimming shortened V by 2 bases and J by 3 bases, and 8 bases separated the two germline ends. CDR3 DNA: TGCGCCAGCAGCTTTTCGGGAGACACCGGGGAGCTGTTTTTT. Protein: CASSFSGDTGELFF.

V is TRBV3-1 (or the pseudogene TRBV3-2) and J is TRBJ1-2, with D possibly TRBD1 on 6 matching bases. Trimming cost V 1 base and J 4 bases, with 7 bases left between them. CDR3 length: 13 residues. Germline V gene lookup returns CDR1 LGHDT and CDR2 YNNKEL (reference sequence). The CDR3 here is CASSQGTAYGYTF. Written as DNA, the CDR3 is TGTGCCAGCAGCCAAGGGACAGCCTATGGCTACACCTTC.

The chain joins TRBV5-1 to TRBJ2-7; 7 nucleotides match TRBD2. V was pared by 2 bases and J by 1 base, with 6 bases of the junction left unmatched. Germline loops: CDR1 SGHRS, CDR2 YFSETQ. The CDR3 has 15 residues. The CDR3 here is CASSFSGGASYEQYF. CDR3 sequence (DNA): TGCGCCAGCAGCTTTTCGGGGGGAGCGTCCTACGAGCAGTACTTC.

The V gene is TRBV14, the J gene TRBJ2-1; 8 bases line up with TRBD1. CDR1 is SGHDN, CDR2 FVKESK, per germline. The CDR3 is 16 amino acids. The J segment lost 4 bases and the V segment lost 1 base, leaving 6 bases of the junction unmatched. The CDR3 sequence: CASSQARQGAYNEQFF. In DNA form, the CDR3 reads TGTGCCAGCAGCCAAGCTCGTCAGGGGGCGTACAATGAGCAGTTCTTC.

The genes are TRBV15 and TRBJ2-1; no clear D. Germline-derived CDR1 and CDR2 are LNHNV and YYDKDF (reference sequence). Deletions cut 0 bases from V and 0 bases from J, with 6 bases between. This CDR3 is built from 15 residues. The CDR3 region has the DNA TGTGCCACCAGCAGAGATGCGTTCTCCTACAATGAGCAGTTCTTC. Its translation is CATSRDAFSYNEQFF. The full variable domain, completed using reference TRBV15 and TRBJ2-1, is DAMVIQNPRYQVTQFGKPVTLSCSQTLNHNVMYWYQQKSSQAPKLLFHYYDKDFNNEADTPDNFQSRRPNTSFCFLDIRSPGLGDTAMYLCATSRDAFSYNEQFFGPGTRLTVL.

The chain uses TRBV21-1 and TRBJ2-3; TRBD2, the table's D call, lacks a check against the DNA. TRBV21-1 constitutes a pseudogene. CDR3 length equals 17 residues. The CDR3 loop reads CASSKKGGGGPTDTQYF. CDR3 nucleotide sequence: TGTGCCAGCAGCAAAAAAGGTGGGGGAGGGCCGACAGATACGCAGTATTTT.

This chain uses TRBV18 with TRBJ2-5; 7 bases match TRBD2. This CDR3 region has 15 residues. V trimming: 0 bases; J trimming: 10 bases; junction bases outside the gene matches: 11. The V gene's germline CDR1 is KGHSH and CDR2 LQKENI. The CDR3 DNA reads as TGTGCCAGCTCACCACCTACTAGCGTCCCGGGGGGCCAGTACTTC. Translated: CASSPPTSVPGGQYF.